This T cell receptor (beta chain) was sequenced in a study of shared clonotypes between healthy human individuals. In the study overall: The donor pool was made up of two women and three men aged 18 to 49. Overall study results and limits: The authors expected sequencing depth to affect clonotype sharing among donors.

Positively selected for CCR7, the CD45RO-negative cells used as naive CD8 cells excluded terminally differentiated effector memory CD45RA+ cells. The study drew its donors from healthy HIV-negative adults without recent acute infections or vaccinations. All participating donors were Caucasian adults from Nashville, Tennessee. Assay used: immunoSEQ multiplex PCR; TCRdb lists only in-frame clones, some missing. In the table there are 2 million to 2.5 million clones, about 95% of which are singletons. On this clone: Its cognate antigen is unknown.

Sequencing was carried out using naive CD8+ T cells sorted from blood. This TCR was sampled from a man younger than 35 in good health.

CDR3 region: CASSQEQGSRSTDTQYF. CDR3 DNA sequence: TGTGCCAGCAGCCAAGAACAGGGGTCCCGGAGCACAGATACGCAGTATTTT. The chain has TRBV13 and TRBJ2-3; 7 nucleotides agree with TRBD1. This CDR3 has 17 residues. V gave up 5 bases and J gave up 0 bases; unmatched junction bases: 11. The germline gives CDR1 PRHDT, CDR2 FYEKMQ (reference sequence).